This T cell receptor beta chain was sequenced for a study of cytomegalovirus exposure and HLA in healthy donors. Study-level findings and limits: Cytomegalovirus status was reportedly diagnosed by the classifier with high sensitivity and specificity.

V was trimmed by 0 bases and J by 4 bases, leaving 13 bases between them. Germline CDR1 SGHRS, CDR2 YFSETQ. The CDR3 sequence is 15 residues long. PCR used 60 Vbeta primers and 13 Jbeta primers. TCRdb's copy holds only in-frame clones and misses some; the assay was immunoSEQ multiplex PCR. Here the sample spans 75,000 to 100,000 clones, 60% to 80% being singletons. Regarding this clone: Its antigen is currently unknown.

The receptor's source is a man aged 55 to 70 in good health and CMV-seronegative. Sequenced input: PBMCs. The chain recombines TRBV5-1 with TRBJ1-2, with a weak D call TRBD1 (6 bases). CDR3 sequence reads: CASSLATGKGYGYTF. The CDR3 nucleotides read TGCGCCAGCAGCTTGGCTACAGGGAAAGGCTATGGCTACACCTTC.